Following are 23 T cell receptor beta chains from one sample sequenced in a study of blood T cell repertoires in COVID-19. Assay used: immunoSEQ multiplex PCR; TCRdb lists only in-frame clones, some missing. The sample contains 300,000 to 400,000 clones, more than 80% of which appear only once. The sample taken for sequencing was peripheral blood. The receptor set was obtained from a woman under 40 with COVID-19, enrolled during active disease.

The gene calls are TRBV7-8 and TRBJ2-3; 8 nucleotides line up with TRBD2. Germline CDR1 is SGHVS and CDR2 is FQNEAQ. The V gene end was trimmed by 5 bases and the J gene end by 5 bases; junction bases not matched to a gene: 12. CDR3 length: 16 residues. Here the CDR3 reads CASSRSDGGALDTQYF. Here the CDR3 DNA reads TGTGCCAGCAGCCGCTCGGACGGGGGGGCTTTAGATACGCAGTATTTT. The variable domain in full, with the rest retrieved from reference TRBV7-8 and TRBJ2-3, is GAGVSQSPRYKVAKRGQDVALRCDPISGHVSLFWYQQALGQGPEFLTYFQNEAQLDKSGLPSDRFFAERPEGSVSTLKIQRTQQEDSAVYLCASSRSDGGALDTQYFGPGTRLTVL.

V gene TRBV27 combines with J gene TRBJ1-6, with 9 bases identical to TRBD1. Germline loops: CDR1 MNHEY, CDR2 SMNVEV (reference sequence). CDR3 length: 15 amino acids. V shed 3 bases, J shed 7 bases, and the junction held 4 bases outside the gene matches. The DNA of the CDR3 is TGTGCCAGCAGTTTTAGCGGACAGGGGAATTCACCCCTCCACTTT. This sequence encodes CASSFSGQGNSPLHF.

The gene calls are TRBV5-4 and TRBJ2-1; TRBD2 matches 8 bases. This CDR3 spans 16 amino acids. Germline CDR1 SGHNT, CDR2 YYREEE (reference sequence). V lost 0 bases, J lost 2 bases, and 4 bases stayed unmatched. CDR3 region: CASSLESGGPYNEQFF. CDR3 nucleotide sequence: TGTGCCAGCAGCTTGGAGTCGGGGGGGCCCTACAATGAGCAGTTCTTC.

This clone turned up a few times. This chain uses TRBV4-1 with TRBJ1-5; D ambiguous. Germline CDR1 is MGHRA and CDR2 is YSYEKL. V was clipped by 0 bases and J by 1 base, with 10 bases between them. The CDR3 has 16 amino acids. In DNA, the CDR3 is TGCGCCAGCAGCCAAGATCTTGGAGGGAGCAATCAGCCCCAGCATTTT. Encoded protein: CASSQDLGGSNQPQHF.

V gene TRBV19 combines with J gene TRBJ1-1; D gene unclear. V gave up 3 bases and J gave up 1 base, with 6 bases separating them. Germline V gene data show CDR1 as LNHDA and CDR2 as SQIVND (reference sequence). CDR3 length: 13 amino acids. Written as DNA, the CDR3 is TGTGCCAGTAGTATTAATTGGAACACTGAAGCTTTCTTT. Amino acids: CASSINWNTEAFF.

V is TRBV2 and J is TRBJ1-2; maybe TRBD1 (6 bases). With 4 bases removed from V and 7 bases from J, the gap between germline ends came to 19 bases. The germline CDR1 and CDR2 sequences are SNHLY and FYNNEI. CDR3 length: 15 amino acids. The CDR3 spells CASSGVGRGISGYTF. The DNA of the CDR3 is TGTGCCAGCAGTGGGGTGGGCAGGGGAATCTCTGGCTACACCTTC.

The V gene is TRBV2, the J gene TRBJ1-5, with unresolved D. The CDR3 is made up of 14 amino acids. Trimming removed 6 bases from V and 2 bases from J, with 11 bases in between. Germline CDR1 and CDR2: SNHLY and FYNNEI. CDR3 protein: CASSSRVRNQPQHF. The DNA for the CDR3 is TGTGCCAGCAGCTCCCGGGTCCGCAATCAGCCCCAGCATTTT.

The chain recombines TRBV7-2 with TRBJ2-1, with 9 bases fitting TRBD2. V dropped 1 base and J dropped 4; count of bases not matched to a gene: 5. The length of the CDR3 is 16 residues. Germline V gene lookup returns CDR1 SGHTA and CDR2 FQGNSA. CDR3 residues: CASSLVGRGGYNEQFF. The DNA for the CDR3 is TGTGCCAGCAGCTTAGTCGGGCGGGGGGGATACAATGAGCAGTTCTTC.

The chain links TRBV7-2 to TRBJ2-3; 7 nucleotides align to TRBD2. Trimming cost V 5 bases and J 1 base; bases outside gene matches: 9. The germline gives CDR1 SGHTA, CDR2 FQGNSA. The CDR3 contains 16 residues. CDR3 loop: CASSPGQGLGTDTQYF. The CDR3 bases are TGTGCCAGCAGCCCAGGACAAGGACTAGGCACAGATACGCAGTATTTT.

The chain employs TRBV6-5 and TRBJ2-2, with D maybe TRBD2 (5 bases). Germline CDR1 is MNHEY and CDR2 is SVGAGI. The CDR3 is 15 amino acids. V lost 7 bases to trimming and J lost 1 base, with 13 bases between them. The CDR3 DNA sequence: TGTGCCAGCACGAGGGCTACAGAGAACACCGGGGAGCTGTTTTTT. Its protein is CASTRATENTGELFF.

This clone was recorded only once. The V call is TRBV19, the J call TRBJ2-2; perhaps TRBD1 as D (6 bases). The V end lost 6 bases, the J end lost 5 bases, and 28 bases lay between the germline ends. The CDR3 loop spans 19 amino acids. Germline CDR1 LNHDA, CDR2 SQIVND (reference sequence). Here the CDR3 DNA reads TGTGCCAGTAGGCAACAGGGCCGAGCGACCCCTGGAAAGACCGGGGAGCTGTTTTTT. Translating it yields CASRQQGRATPGKTGELFF.

The rearrangement joins TRBV7-2 to TRBJ1-3, with a possible D match to TRBD1 (6 bases). The CDR3 has 16 amino acids. The ends were cut back, 5 bases at V and 4 bases at J, with 18 bases in the middle. Germline-derived CDR1 and CDR2 are SGHTA and FQGNSA. CDR3 protein: CASSANYRVAGNTIYF. The CDR3 region has the DNA TGTGCCAGCAGCGCCAATTACAGGGTCGCGGGAAACACCATATATTTT.

This chain connects TRBV11-2 to TRBJ1-2; no clear D. V was shortened by 2 bases and J by 6 bases, with 7 bases between the two germline ends. CDR1 SGHAT and CDR2 FQNNGV come from the germline V gene. The CDR3 is 12 amino acids. The CDR3 region is CASSLSPDGYTF. The CDR3 nucleotides are TGTGCCAGCAGCTTATCCCCAGATGGCTACACCTTC.

The J gene is TRBJ2-7, the V gene TRBV3-1 (or the pseudogene TRBV3-2); perhaps TRBD2 as D (6 bases). The CDR3 has 15 residues. The V gene's germline CDR1 is LGHDT and CDR2 YNNKEL (reference sequence). V was trimmed by 3 bases and J by 5 bases, leaving 17 bases between them. The CDR3 loop is CASSQGSGEEDEQYF. The CDR3 coding sequence is TGTGCCAGCAGCCAGGGCTCTGGGGAGGAGGACGAGCAGTACTTC.

The V and J genes are TRBV6-4 and TRBJ1-1; D uncertain. Germline-derived CDR1 and CDR2 are MRHNA and SNTAGT. This CDR3 is 12 amino acids long. V lost 3 bases and J 3 bases, leaving 5 bases between the germline ends. The CDR3 loop reads CASSDSDTEAFF. In nucleotides, the CDR3 is TGTGCCAGCAGTGATAGCGACACTGAAGCTTTCTTT.

This clone was picked up one time. The V gene is TRBV5-5, the J gene TRBJ2-3; D possibly corresponds to TRBD2 (6 bases). This CDR3 has 17 amino acids. The V gene's germline CDR1 is SGHKS and CDR2 YYEKEE (reference sequence). V lost 4 bases, J lost 2 bases, and 20 bases lay in between. The CDR3 spells CASSDTFAGGSTDTQYF. CDR3 coding DNA: TGTGCCAGCAGCGATACCTTTGCCGGGGGTTCCACAGATACGCAGTATTTT.

This chain links TRBV10-3 with TRBJ2-5, with 8 bases identical to TRBD2. Germline V gene sequence: CDR1 ENHRY, CDR2 SYGVKD. The V segment lost 5 bases and the J segment 0 bases; nucleotides outside the gene matches: 2. The CDR3 spans 14 residues. The CDR3 is CAISFSGDQETQYF. For the CDR3, the DNA is TGTGCCATCAGTTTTAGCGGGGACCAAGAGACCCAGTACTTC.

The rearrangement joins TRBV14 to TRBJ2-7, with 7 nucleotides matching TRBD2. Germline V gives CDR1 SGHDN, CDR2 FVKESK. CDR3 length: 13 amino acids. V trimming: 4 bases; J trimming: 3 bases; junction bases outside the gene matches: 3. The CDR3 region is CASSLSGGYEQYF. CDR3 bases: TGTGCCAGCAGCCTCTCGGGGGGCTACGAGCAGTACTTC.

CDR3 bases: TGTGCCAGCAGTTCCGGACAGGGGGCGTATGGCTACACCTTC. Translation: CASSSGQGAYGYTF. The gene calls are TRBV27 and TRBJ1-2; 11 nucleotides agree with TRBD1. Trimming took 4 bases from V and 5 from J; bases not matched to a gene: 3. This CDR3 has 14 residues. The germline CDR1 and CDR2 sequences are MNHEY and SMNVEV (reference sequence).

The chain is built from TRBV19 and TRBJ1-5; the D gene is possibly TRBD1 (5 bases). Germline V gene sequence: CDR1 LNHDA, CDR2 SQIVND (reference sequence). Trimming took off 7 bases at V and 4 bases at J, with 17 bases between the two ends. This CDR3 contains 15 residues. The CDR3 sequence: CASTWDSGYNQPQHF. In nucleotides, the CDR3 is TGTGCCAGTACCTGGGACTCCGGATATAATCAGCCCCAGCATTTT.

The gene calls are TRBV11-3 and TRBJ1-6; 7 bases are a match to TRBD1. Germline CDR1 and CDR2: SGHNT and YENEEA. CDR3 size: 13 residues. The trim removed 5 bases at V and 7 bases at J, leaving 2 bases unmatched. The DNA of the CDR3 is TGTGCCAGCAGCCCGGGACAGAATTCACCCCTCCACTTT. Translation gives CASSPGQNSPLHF.

The chain recombines TRBV6-5 with TRBJ2-1, with 10 bases fitting TRBD2. With 8 bases clipped from V and 10 bases from J, the junction kept 14 bases outside the gene matches. From germline, CDR1 is MNHEY and CDR2 SVGAGI. This CDR3 has 15 residues. The CDR3 here is CASQLPGLASGEQFF. Written as DNA, the CDR3 is TGTGCCAGCCAACTCCCGGGACTAGCGAGTGGGGAGCAGTTCTTC.

The chain is built from TRBV11-3 and TRBJ2-1; no definite D call. Germline CDR1 SGHNT, CDR2 YENEEA. V dropped 6 bases and J dropped 0 bases, with 12 bases sitting between them. This CDR3 has 15 residues. The CDR3 DNA reads TGTGCCAGCAGAAACCCCTACAGCTCCTACAATGAGCAGTTCTTC. Encoded protein: CASRNPYSSYNEQFF. Full variable domain (rest looked up from reference TRBV11-3 and TRBJ2-1): EAGVVQSPRYKIIEKKQPVAFWCNPISGHNTLYWYLQNLGQGPELLIRYENEEAVDDSQLPKDRFSAERLKGVDSTLKIQPAELGDSAVYLCASRNPYSSYNEQFFGPGTRLTVL.